This TCR beta chain is drawn from a study of cytomegalovirus exposure and HLA in healthy donors. PCR used 60 Vbeta primers and 13 Jbeta primers. The assay was immunoSEQ multiplex PCR, and TCRdb's table has in-frame clones only and misses some. The sample records about 110,000 clones, approximately 72% being singletons. Unmatched junction bases numbered 5, after V lost 5 bases and J lost 2 bases. Germline V CDR1 and CDR2: SGHTA, FQGNSA. This CDR3 region has 15 residues. This clone was recorded once. The V gene is TRBV7-2, the J gene TRBJ2-5; 10 nucleotides match TRBD2. The source is a woman in her thirties or forties in good health and CMV-seropositive. The material sequenced was PBMCs. The CDR3 loop reads CASSDSGGQQETQYF. CDR3 coding DNA: TGTGCCAGCAGCGATAGCGGGGGGCAACAAGAGACCCAGTACTTC.